This T cell receptor beta chain was captured by sequencing in a study of identical twins. One entry per CDR3 protein results from TCRdb running MiXCR on the 5' RACE reads. This table holds some 230,000 distinct CDR3 sequences, 6% to 7% found once. The CDR3 length is 14 residues. With 1 base removed from V and 7 bases from J, the gap between germline ends came to 11 bases. Germline-derived CDR1 and CDR2 are MNHEY and SVGAGI. The data also belong to a second study, concerning T cells expressing NK-cell markers. That paper states: The CD3+CD56-NKG2C+ fraction was also led by these clonotypes in several donors.

This clonotype originated in a woman aged 18-30 years in good health. Material: CD8+ T cells sorted from blood. The genes are TRBV6-5 and TRBJ2-1; D gene uncertain. CDR3 sequence reads: CASSYYTAGNEQFF. CDR3 sequence (DNA): TGTGCCAGCAGTTACTATACCGCCGGGAATGAGCAGTTCTTC.